Shown below are 21 T cell receptor delta chains from a single sample sequenced in a study of γδ T cells in repeated Plasmodium falciparum infection (dated by TCRdb to about 2021). Vgamma9/Vdelta2+ and Vdelta2-negative gammadelta T cell populations were flow-sorted from peripheral blood mononuclear cells for bulk TCR repertoire analysis. The library was made by multiplex PCR. TCRdb records Illumina MiSeq as the sequencer. Via CATT, TCRdb reprocessed the public reads, and rows with identical DNA were then joined. The sample table shows about 51,000 delta-chain clones, and roughly 1.9% are seen once. The top ten hold 20% to 25% of the sample. Sequenced: gamma-delta T cells from blood. Source of these receptors: a pool of human donors (malaria-infected and uninfected, not separated).

This clone came up a few times. The likely explanation is a read error, given a far larger clone one base away. This sample includes further DNA sequences coding for the same CDR3. This chain connects TRDV3 to TRDJ1; D unresolved. Since TCRdb gives no J gene, matching the DNA to germline was used here to assign it. Germline loops: CDR1 TVYSNPD, CDR2 GDNSRS (reference sequence). Trimming cost V 1 base and J 0 bases, with 9 bases left between them. CDR3 size: 13 residues. The CDR3 nucleotides are TGTGCCTTTAAGCTTTCTTACACCGATAAACTCATCTTT. Translation: CAFKLSYTDKLIF.

Points on this clone: It is likely a read error: a sequence one base away is far more abundant. A V gene of TRDV1 was called, but no J gene was assigned; the table's D call, TRDD3, was not checked against the DNA. CDR3 length: 15 amino acids. Germline lookup yields CDR1 TSWWSYY and CDR2 QGS. The CDR3 region is CALGETTYDPDKLIF. In DNA, the CDR3 is TGTGCTCTTGGGGAGACTACGTACGACCCCGATAAACTCATCTTC.

There are many counts of this clone. A far larger clone is just one base off, so this is likely a read error. Other nucleotide sequences in the sample specify the same CDR3. The chain has TRDV2 and TRDJ1; D is undetermined. Here the J gene was assigned by germline matching of the DNA, as TCRdb has none. This CDR3 spans 15 amino acids. Germline lookup yields CDR1 GEAIGNYY and CDR2 EKD. CDR3 sequence: CACDTVGTLGDKLIF. In DNA form, the CDR3 reads TGCGCCTGTGACACCGTGGGAACCTTGGGCGATAAACTCATCTTT.

A note on this clone: This likely stems from a read error, as it lies one base from a far larger clone. Other nucleotide sequences in the sample specify the same CDR3. This rearrangement joins TRDV1 to TRDJ4; D tentatively fits TRDD2 or TRDD3 (5 bases each). The J gene comes from matching the DNA to germline here; TCRdb lacks it. The CDR3 is 20 residues long. CDR1 and CDR2 from the germline V gene are TSWWSYY and QGS. The V gene lost 3 bases and the J gene lost 2 bases, with 31 bases spanning the gap. The CDR3 spells CALGDPHFPLSYWPVRPLIF. The CDR3, as DNA: TGTGCTCTTGGGGACCCTCATTTTCCTCTCTCGTACTGGCCCGTTAGACCCCTGATCTTT.

Remarks on this clone: TCRdb pairs this DNA with a much larger clone's protein that differs at residue 13, likely a read error; the protein shown was translated from the DNA. This chain joins TRDV1 and TRDJ1; 9 bases align to TRDD3. The J gene is not listed in TCRdb, so it was assigned here from a DNA match to germline. The germline V gene encodes CDR1 TSWWSYY and CDR2 QGS. This CDR3 comprises 21 residues. The V gene end was trimmed by 4 bases and the J gene end by 3 bases; junction bases not matched to a gene: 24. CDR3 region: CALGVPRAFFYYRGIPDKLIF. The CDR3 region has the DNA TGTGCTCTTGGGGTCCCACGGGCCTTCTTTTATTACCGGGGGATACCCGATAAACTCATCTTT.

This clone appeared many times. This DNA's translation differs at residue 11 from TCRdb's protein, which comes from a much larger clone; a read error is likely, and the protein shown is translated from the DNA. The chain carries TRDV1 and TRDJ1; D perhaps matches TRDD2 (5 bases). This CDR3 has 21 residues. V dropped 2 bases and J dropped 5 bases, with 33 bases sitting between them. Germline values: CDR1 TSWWSYY, CDR2 QGS. The CDR3: CALGEKVPYFPLGPSGDKLIF. The DNA for the CDR3 is TGTGCTCTTGGGGAAAAAGTCCCCTACTTCCCTCTTGGACCCTCGGGGGATAAACTCATCTTT.

On this clone itself: One base separates it from a far larger clone, so it is likely a read error. Distinct nucleotide sequences in the sample also encode this CDR3. This rearrangement joins TRDV1 to TRDJ1; 11 positions match TRDD3. Assignment of the J gene here rests on matching the DNA to germline, because TCRdb gives none. The germline V gene encodes CDR1 TSWWSYY and CDR2 QGS. V dropped 0 bases and J dropped 3; count of bases not matched to a gene: 27. This CDR3 is built from 24 residues. The CDR3 nucleotides read TGTGCTCTTGGGGAACTAAGCCCTCTCCTTCCTACGTGGGGGATACGTCGGTGCTCCGATAAACTCATCTTT. Translation gives CALGELSPLLPTWGIRRCSDKLIF.

This clone was picked up a small number of times. TCRdb's protein for this DNA is that of a much larger clone and differs from the translation at residue 5, likely a read error; the protein shown is the DNA translation. The chain has TRDV2 and TRDJ1; D not resolved. No J gene was available from TCRdb, and it was assigned here by a germline match of the DNA. The CDR3 sequence is 15 residues long. CDR1 is GEAIGNYY and CDR2 is EKD in the germline V gene. Between the trimmed V and J ends, which lost 3 bases and 3 bases, there was a span of 16 bases. The DNA of the CDR3 is TGTGCCTGTGACCCGGTGTCCCCCGCGTCCGATAAACTCATCTTT. Translation: CACDPVSPASDKLIF.

This clone has just a few counts. Since a far larger clone is one base different, this is likely a read error. This specimen includes other DNA sequences encoding the same CDR3. The gene calls are TRDV1 and TRDJ1; 10 bases agree with TRDD3. The CDR3 loop spans 20 amino acids. V lost 0 bases, J lost 5 bases, and 18 bases stayed unmatched. Germline V gives CDR1 TSWWSYY, CDR2 QGS. The CDR3 region is CALGELVFWNYWGIPDKLIF. CDR3 nucleotides: TGTGCTCTTGGGGAACTAGTCTTCTGGAACTACTGGGGGATCCCTGATAAACTCATCTTT.

Many counts were recorded for this clone. TCRdb's protein for this DNA is that of a much larger clone and differs from the translation at residue 6, likely a read error; the protein shown is the DNA translation. V and J are TRDV2 and TRDJ1, with a possible D match to TRDD3 (5 bases). TCRdb does not report a J gene; here it was assigned by matching the DNA to germline references. This CDR3 region has 19 residues. V lost 0 bases, J lost 0 bases, and 22 bases lay in between. CDR1 is GEAIGNYY and CDR2 is EKD in the germline V gene. CDR3 residues: CACDTASGGSPSHTDKLIF. The CDR3 DNA is TGTGCCTGTGACACCGCCTCGGGGGGGTCCCCGAGCCACACCGATAAACTCATCTTT.

This clone was seen many times. The chain has TRDV1 and TRDJ1, with 13 bases aligning to TRDD3. The J gene comes from matching the DNA to germline here; TCRdb lacks it. Germline CDR1 is TSWWSYY and CDR2 is QGS. The CDR3 has 23 amino acids. Unmatched junction bases numbered 21, after V lost 2 bases and J lost 0 bases. The CDR3 bases are TGTGCTCTTGGGGAATTTCGACCTTCCTACTGGGGGATACGCGAGGGGTACACCGATAAACTCATCTTT. This sequence encodes CALGEFRPSYWGIREGYTDKLIF.

To note about this clone: TCRdb has a much larger clone's protein, which differs at residue 11 from the translation of this DNA, likely because of a read error; what is shown is the protein translated from the DNA. V and J are TRDV2 and TRDJ1, with 8 bases fitting TRDD3. TCRdb supplies no J gene; here it was assigned by aligning the nucleotide sequence to germline. The V gene's germline CDR1 is GEAIGNYY and CDR2 EKD. This CDR3 spans 17 amino acids. With 0 bases clipped from V and 0 bases from J, the junction kept 8 bases outside the gene matches. As DNA, the CDR3 is TGTGCCTGTGACACCTTACTGGGGGGGGAGGACACCGATAAACTCATCTTT. Its translation is CACDTLLGGEDTDKLIF.

This clone came up many times. A single base is all that separates this from a far larger clone, so a read error is likely. This same CDR3 is encoded by further DNA sequences in the sample. The J gene is TRDJ1, the V gene TRDV3; tentative D call: TRDD3 (6 bases). The CDR3 spans 16 residues. Germline CDR1 reads TVYSNPD; CDR2 reads GDNSRS (reference sequence). The germline V and J ends were trimmed by 3 bases and 2 bases, with 22 bases remaining between them. The CDR3 DNA reads as TGTGCCTTCAAATACTGGGTCTTTTTTTCAACCGATAAACTCATCTTT. Its protein is CAFKYWVFFSTDKLIF.

About this clone: TCRdb assigns this DNA the protein of a much larger clone, which departs from its translation at residue 18; this likely reflects a read error, and the protein shown comes from translating the DNA. DNA for the CDR3: TGTGCTCTTGGGGAAGATCGGTGGGTCCTACGCAATAACTGGGGGATTGTCCCCCCAACCGATAAACTCATCTTT. Amino acids: CALGEDRWVLRNNWGIVPPTDKLIF. V and J are TRDV1 and TRDJ1, with TRDD3 identical over 10 bases. Because TCRdb records no J gene, it was assigned here through a match of the DNA to germline. In germline, CDR1 is TSWWSYY, CDR2 QGS. This CDR3 has 25 amino acids. J was trimmed by 2 bases and V by 2 bases; bases with no gene match: 32.

About this clone itself: TCRdb has a much larger clone's protein, which differs at residue 10 from the translation of this DNA, likely because of a read error; what is shown is the protein translated from the DNA. The gene calls are TRDV1 and TRDJ1, with D perhaps matching TRDD3 (6 bases). Here the J gene came from matching the DNA to germline, since TCRdb omits it. The CDR3 spans 20 residues. Trimming pared 5 bases from V and 0 bases from J, leaving 28 bases between. Germline V CDR1 and CDR2: TSWWSYY, QGS. The CDR3 here is CALGKRTVLRIPGYTDKLIF. CDR3 sequence (DNA): TGTGCTCTTGGGAAACGAACGGTCCTGAGGATACCTGGGTACACCGATAAACTCATCTTT.

This clone was seen only a few times. TCRdb lists the protein of a much larger clone for this DNA, which differs at residue 11, so this is likely a read error; the protein given here is translated from the DNA itself. This sequence joins TRDV1 and TRDJ1; TRDD3 matches at 7 bases. J lost 0 bases, V lost 3 bases, and 25 bases had no gene match. The CDR3 consists of 22 residues. Germline V CDR1 and CDR2: TSWWSYY, QGS. In nucleotides, the CDR3 is TGTGCTCTTGGGGACAAACACCGTCGGGACCGGGGGATCCCTCCGTACACCGATAAACTCATCTTT. Translating it yields CALGDKHRRDRGIPPYTDKLIF.

In its sample, this clone was seen many times. The TCRdb protein, from a much larger clone, departs from this DNA's translation at residue 12, likely by read error; the protein shown derives from the DNA. This chain uses TRDV2 with TRDJ1; D gene uncertain. The J gene was missing in TCRdb and was found by matching the end of the DNA to germline. V gave up 3 bases and J gave up 5 bases, with 24 bases separating them. This CDR3 is built from 17 residues. Looked up from germline, CDR1 is GEAIGNYY and CDR2 is EKD. CDR3 nucleotides: TGTGCCTGTGACGATGTTGGAGGGTCCCTTAAAGCAGATAAACTCATCTTT. Translating gives CACDDVGGSLKADKLIF.

This clone was picked up many times. The protein given by TCRdb reflects a much larger clone and differs at residue 17 from this DNA's translation, likely from a read error; the protein shown is the DNA's translation. The V gene is given as TRDV2, and no J gene call is available; the table's D call, TRDD3, has no DNA check behind it. Germline loops: CDR1 GEAIGNYY, CDR2 EKD. The CDR3 loop spans 18 amino acids. The CDR3 DNA is TGTGCCTGTGACACCGTGGGAGTGCTGGGGGATGGGACCGATAAACTCACCTTT. It specifies CACDTVGVLGDGTDKLTF.

Judged by abundance, this clone is medium-sized (0.01 to 0.1%). The V and J genes are TRDV3 and TRDJ1; TRDD3 might be the D (6 bases). Deletions cut 4 bases from V and 10 bases from J, with 31 bases between. Germline CDR1 TVYSNPD, CDR2 GDNSRS (reference sequence). This CDR3 is 16 amino acids long. CDR3 amino acids: CASGRQTFRRDSRLIF. The CDR3 DNA is TGTGCCTCCGGGCGGCAAACGTTCAGGAGGGATAGCAGACTCATCTTT.

This clone was counted only a few times. This DNA's translation differs at residue 3 from TCRdb's protein, which comes from a much larger clone; a read error is likely, and the protein shown is translated from the DNA. The gene calls are TRDV3 and TRDJ2; 13 bases align to TRDD3. TCRdb is silent on the J gene; assignment here came from matching the DNA to germline. The V and J ends lost 4 bases and 2 bases, in that order; junction bases with no gene match: 19. The CDR3 loop spans 20 amino acids. The V gene's germline CDR1 is TVYSNPD and CDR2 GDNSRS (reference sequence). CDR3 sequence reads: CASLFLREHWGIRLTAQLFF. The DNA of the CDR3 is TGTGCCTCCCTCTTCCTCCGGGAGCACTGGGGGATACGCTTGACAGCACAACTCTTCTTT.

This clone is judged medium-sized. The chain uses TRDV1 and TRDJ1, with 12 nucleotides matching TRDD3. Germline V gene sequence: CDR1 TSWWSYY, CDR2 QGS. The V and J ends lost 5 bases and 12 bases, in that order; junction bases with no gene match: 13. This CDR3 is 15 amino acids long. CDR3 protein: CALGTYETGGYRVIF. DNA of the CDR3: TGTGCTCTTGGGACTTATGAAACTGGGGGATACAGGGTCATCTTT.